The T cell receptor (beta chain) under discussion was sequenced for a study of cytomegalovirus exposure and HLA in healthy donors. Findings and caveats of the study: Apart from CMV serostatus, no immune exposure information was available. Analysis was carried out at a later point, and it linked a missense DCLRE1C variant to TCR beta V- and J-gene trimming.

There are 13 residues in the CDR3. Germline V gene data show CDR1 as SGHRS and CDR2 as YFSETQ. Notes on this clone: Its specificity is not known. The junction and the germline gene differ at one end; a read error may be behind it.

PCR primers comprised 60 Vbeta and 13 Jbeta primers. Assay used: immunoSEQ multiplex PCR; TCRdb lists only in-frame clones, some missing. The sample comprises some 77,000 clones, approximately 79% of which are singletons, and 2% to 3% rests with the top ten. The chain joins TRBV5-1 to TRBJ1-2; no clear D gene. Sequenced material: PBMCs. The clonotype comes from a man aged 25-45 years in good health and CMV-seronegative. CDR3 DNA sequence: TGCGCCAGCAGTCCCGCCCCCTTCTATAGCTACACCTTC. Translated, it gives CASSPAPFYSYTF.